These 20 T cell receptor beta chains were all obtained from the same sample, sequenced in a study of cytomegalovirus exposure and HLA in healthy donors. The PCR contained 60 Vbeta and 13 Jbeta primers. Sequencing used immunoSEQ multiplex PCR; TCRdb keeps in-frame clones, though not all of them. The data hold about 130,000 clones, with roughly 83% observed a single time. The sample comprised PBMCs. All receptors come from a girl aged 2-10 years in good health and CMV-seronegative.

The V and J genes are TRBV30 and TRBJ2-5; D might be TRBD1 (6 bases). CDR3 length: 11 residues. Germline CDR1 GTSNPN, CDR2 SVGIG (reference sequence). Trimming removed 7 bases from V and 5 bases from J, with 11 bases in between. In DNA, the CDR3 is TGTGCCTCCGGACAGACCGAGACCCAGTACTTC. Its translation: CASGQTETQYF.

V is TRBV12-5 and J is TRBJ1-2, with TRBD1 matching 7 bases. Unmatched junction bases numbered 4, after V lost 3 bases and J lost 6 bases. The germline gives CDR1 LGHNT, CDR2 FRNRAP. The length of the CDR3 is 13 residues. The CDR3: CASGFKGADGYTF. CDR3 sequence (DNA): TGTGCTAGTGGTTTCAAGGGGGCGGATGGCTACACCTTC.

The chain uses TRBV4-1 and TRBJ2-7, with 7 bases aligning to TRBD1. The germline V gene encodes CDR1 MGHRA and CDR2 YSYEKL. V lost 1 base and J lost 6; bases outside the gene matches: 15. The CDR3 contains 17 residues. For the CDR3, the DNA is TGCGCCAGCAGCCAAGTCGTAGGGGGCGAGGGGCTGAGCGAGCAGTACTTC. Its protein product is CASSQVVGGEGLSEQYF.

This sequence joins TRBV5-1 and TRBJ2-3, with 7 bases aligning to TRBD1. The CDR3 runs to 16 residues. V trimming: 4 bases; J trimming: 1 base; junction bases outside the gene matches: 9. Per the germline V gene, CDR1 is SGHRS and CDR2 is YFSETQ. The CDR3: CASSPLRDRGTDTQYF. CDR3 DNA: TGCGCCAGCAGCCCTCTCCGGGACAGAGGCACAGATACGCAGTATTTT.

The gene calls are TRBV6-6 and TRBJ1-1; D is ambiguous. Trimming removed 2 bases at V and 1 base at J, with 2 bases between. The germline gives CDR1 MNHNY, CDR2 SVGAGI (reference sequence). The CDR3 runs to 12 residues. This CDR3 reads CASSYRNTEAFF. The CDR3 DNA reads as TGTGCCAGCAGTTACCGGAACACTGAAGCTTTCTTT.

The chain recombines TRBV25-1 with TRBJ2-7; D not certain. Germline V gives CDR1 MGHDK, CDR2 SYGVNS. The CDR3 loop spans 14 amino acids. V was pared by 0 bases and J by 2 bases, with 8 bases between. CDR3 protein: CASSEYFSPYEQYF. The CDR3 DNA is TGTGCCAGCAGTGAATACTTCAGTCCCTACGAGCAGTACTTC.

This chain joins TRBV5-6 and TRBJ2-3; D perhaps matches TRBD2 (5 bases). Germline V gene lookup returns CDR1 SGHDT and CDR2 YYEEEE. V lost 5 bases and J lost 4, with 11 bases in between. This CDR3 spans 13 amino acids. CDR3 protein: CASSLSSPDTQYF. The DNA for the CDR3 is TGTGCCAGCAGTTTATCTAGCCCAGATACGCAGTATTTT.

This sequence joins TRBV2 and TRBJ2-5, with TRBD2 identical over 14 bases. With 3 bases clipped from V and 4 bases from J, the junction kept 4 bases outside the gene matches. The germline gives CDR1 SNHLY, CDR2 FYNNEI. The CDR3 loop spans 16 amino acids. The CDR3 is CASSEGLAGARETQYF. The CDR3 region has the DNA TGTGCCAGCAGTGAGGGACTAGCGGGAGCCCGAGAGACCCAGTACTTC. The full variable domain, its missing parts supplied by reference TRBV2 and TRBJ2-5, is EPEVTQTPSHQVTQMGQEVILRCVPISNHLYFYWYRQILGQKVEFLVSFYNNEISEKSEIFDDQFSVERPDGSNFTLKIRSTKLEDSAMYFCASSEGLAGARETQYFGPGTRLLVL.

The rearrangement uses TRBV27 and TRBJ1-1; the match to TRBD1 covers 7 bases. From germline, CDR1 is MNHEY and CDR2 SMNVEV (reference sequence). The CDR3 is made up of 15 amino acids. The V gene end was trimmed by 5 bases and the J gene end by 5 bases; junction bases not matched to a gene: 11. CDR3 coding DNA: TGTGCCAGCAGTATTGGGACAGCTCCGGGGACTGAAGCTTTCTTT. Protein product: CASSIGTAPGTEAFF.

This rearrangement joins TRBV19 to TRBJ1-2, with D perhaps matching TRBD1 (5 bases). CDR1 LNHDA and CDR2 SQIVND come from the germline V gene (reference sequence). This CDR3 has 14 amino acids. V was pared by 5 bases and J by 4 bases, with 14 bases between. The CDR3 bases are TGTGCCAGTAGTTCCGGGACGGGAGGCTATGGCTACACCTTC. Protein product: CASSSGTGGYGYTF.

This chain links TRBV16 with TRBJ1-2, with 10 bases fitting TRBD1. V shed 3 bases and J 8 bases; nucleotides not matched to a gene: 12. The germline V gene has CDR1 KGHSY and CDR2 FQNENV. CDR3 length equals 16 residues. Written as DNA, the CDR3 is TGTGCCAGCAGCCAGTTGCCGGGGACAGGGGAAGGGGGCTACACCTTC. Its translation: CASSQLPGTGEGGYTF.

CDR3 DNA sequence: TGTGCCAGCAGCTTGCCAGCGGGAGAAGAAGAGACCCAGTACTTC. Its translation: CASSLPAGEEETQYF. The rearrangement links TRBV5-8 to TRBJ2-5; TRBD2 matches 8 bases. Germline CDR1 is SGHTS and CDR2 is YDEGEE. CDR3 size: 15 residues. V dropped 1 base and J dropped 3; count of bases not matched to a gene: 5. Looking up the rest from reference TRBV5-8 and TRBJ2-5 gives the full variable domain: EAGVTQSPTHLIKTRGQQATLRCSPISGHTSVYWYQQALGLGLQFLLWYDEGEERNRGNFPPRFSGRQFPNYSSELNVNALELEDSALYLCASSLPAGEEETQYFGPGTRLLVL.

Written as DNA, the CDR3 is TGTGCCAGCAGCGCAGACTTCGGGGGTGGGACCCAGTACTTC. Residues: CASSADFGGGTQYF. V usage is TRBV9 and J usage is TRBJ2-5; D is perhaps TRBD2 (6 bases). Germline V gives CDR1 SGDLS, CDR2 YYNGEE. The CDR3 covers 14 residues. The germline V and J ends were trimmed by 3 bases and 7 bases, with 16 bases remaining between them. Full variable domain (missing parts from reference TRBV9 and TRBJ2-5): DSGVTQTPKHLITATGQRVTLRCSPRSGDLSVYWYQQSLDQGLQFLIQYYNGEERAKGNILERFSAQQFPDLHSELNLSSLELGDSALYFCASSADFGGGTQYFGPGTRLLVL.

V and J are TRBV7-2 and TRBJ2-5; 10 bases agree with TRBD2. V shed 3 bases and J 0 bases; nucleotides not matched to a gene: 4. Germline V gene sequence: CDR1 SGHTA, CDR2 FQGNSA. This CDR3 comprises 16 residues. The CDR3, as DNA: TGTGCCAGCAGCTTCGGTAGCGGGGGGTACCAAGAGACCCAGTACTTC. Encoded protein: CASSFGSGGYQETQYF.

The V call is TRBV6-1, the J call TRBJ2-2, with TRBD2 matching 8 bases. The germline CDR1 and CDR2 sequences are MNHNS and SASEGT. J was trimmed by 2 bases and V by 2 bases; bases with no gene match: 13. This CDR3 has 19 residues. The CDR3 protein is CASSERTLLGLDNTGELFF. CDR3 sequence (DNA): TGTGCCAGCAGTGAACGGACCTTGCTGGGACTAGATAACACCGGGGAGCTGTTTTTT.

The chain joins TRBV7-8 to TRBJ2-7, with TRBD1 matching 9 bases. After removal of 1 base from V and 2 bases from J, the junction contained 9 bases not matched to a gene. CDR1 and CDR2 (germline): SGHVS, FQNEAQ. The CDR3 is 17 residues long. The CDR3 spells CASSLGPPGTGTYEQYF. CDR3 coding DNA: TGTGCCAGCAGCTTAGGCCCGCCCGGGACAGGGACCTACGAGCAGTACTTC.

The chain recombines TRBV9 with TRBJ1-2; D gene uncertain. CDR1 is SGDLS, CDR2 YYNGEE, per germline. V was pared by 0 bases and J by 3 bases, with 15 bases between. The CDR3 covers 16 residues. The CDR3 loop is CASSVGGAPYYYGYTF. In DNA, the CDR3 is TGTGCCAGCAGCGTAGGCGGAGCCCCCTATTACTATGGCTACACCTTC.

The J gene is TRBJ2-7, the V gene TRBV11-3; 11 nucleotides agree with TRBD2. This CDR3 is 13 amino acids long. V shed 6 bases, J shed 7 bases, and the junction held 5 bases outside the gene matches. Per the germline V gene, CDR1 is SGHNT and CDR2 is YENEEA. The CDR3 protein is CASRVAGGQEQYF. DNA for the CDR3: TGTGCCAGCAGAGTAGCGGGGGGGCAGGAGCAGTACTTC.

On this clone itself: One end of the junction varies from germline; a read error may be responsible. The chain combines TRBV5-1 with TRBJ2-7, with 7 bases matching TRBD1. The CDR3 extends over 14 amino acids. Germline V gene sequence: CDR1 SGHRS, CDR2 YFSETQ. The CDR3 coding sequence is TGCGCCAGCAGCTGGACAGGTCACTCCTACGAGCGGTACTTC. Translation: CASSWTGHSYERYF.

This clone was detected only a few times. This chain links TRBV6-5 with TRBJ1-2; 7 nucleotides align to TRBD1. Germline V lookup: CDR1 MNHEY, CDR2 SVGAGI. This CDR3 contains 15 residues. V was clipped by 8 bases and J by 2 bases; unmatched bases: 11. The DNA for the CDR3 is TGTGCCAGCCAGGGGCAGGGGGGATCCAACTATGGCTACACCTTC. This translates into CASQGQGGSNYGYTF.